This T cell receptor (beta chain) was captured in a study of T cell responses to AZD1222 COVID-19 vaccine. Sequencing used immunoSEQ multiplex PCR; TCRdb keeps in-frame clones, though not all of them. The sample holds about 160,000 clones, 92% seen once. The specimen comprised peripheral blood, sampled on day 0 of MenACWY control vaccination. The sequence derives from an adult in good health.

In DNA form, the CDR3 reads TGCAGTGCTAGTGGCGCCGGACAAGAGCAGTTCTTC. Its translation: CSASGAGQEQFF. This chain uses TRBV20-1 with TRBJ2-1, with D tentatively TRBD1 (5 bases). This CDR3 has 12 residues. Germline assignment: CDR1 DFQATT and CDR2 SNEGSKA (reference sequence). V lost 3 bases, J lost 10 bases, and 13 bases lay in between.